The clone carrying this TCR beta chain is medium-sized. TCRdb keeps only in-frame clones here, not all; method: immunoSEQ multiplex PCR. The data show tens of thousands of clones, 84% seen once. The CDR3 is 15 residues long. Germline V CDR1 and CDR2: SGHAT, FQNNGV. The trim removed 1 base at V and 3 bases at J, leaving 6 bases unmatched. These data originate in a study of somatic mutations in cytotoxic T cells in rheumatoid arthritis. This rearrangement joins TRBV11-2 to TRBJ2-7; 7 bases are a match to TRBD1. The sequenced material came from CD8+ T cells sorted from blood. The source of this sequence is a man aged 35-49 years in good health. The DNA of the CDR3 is TGTGCCAGCAGCTTAGTGGGGGACAGCTTCTACGAGCAGTACTTC. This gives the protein CASSLVGDSFYEQYF.